This T cell receptor (beta chain) comes out of a study of T-cell memory formation after mild COVID-19. MiXCR was run by TCRdb on the 5' RACE reads, yielding one entry per CDR3 protein. Of roughly 310,000 distinct CDR3 sequences listed, around 15% are singletons. The ends lost 6 bases at V and 4 bases at J; junction bases unmatched: 5. In germline, CDR1 is MNHNS, CDR2 SASEGT. This CDR3 has 13 amino acids. This clonotype turned up a few times. The specimen was PBMCs or a T cell subset sorted from them (not recorded which). The TCR was taken from a man younger than 35 who had mild COVID-19 (a few samples of this study predate the infection). Cell type and time point are not known. The chain uses TRBV6-1 and TRBJ2-7; 8 bases agree with TRBD1. The CDR3, as DNA: TGTGCCAGCAGACAGGGGGTTTTGTACGAGCAGTACGTC. Protein product: CASRQGVLYEQYV.